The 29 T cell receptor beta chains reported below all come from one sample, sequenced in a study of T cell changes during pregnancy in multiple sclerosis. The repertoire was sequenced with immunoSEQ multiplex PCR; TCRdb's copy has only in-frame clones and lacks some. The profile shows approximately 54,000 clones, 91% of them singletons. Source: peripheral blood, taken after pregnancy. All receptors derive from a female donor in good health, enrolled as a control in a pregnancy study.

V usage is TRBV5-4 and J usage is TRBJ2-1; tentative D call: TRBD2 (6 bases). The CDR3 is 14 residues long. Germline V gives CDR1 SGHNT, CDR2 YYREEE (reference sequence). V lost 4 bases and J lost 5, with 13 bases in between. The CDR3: CASSPGTSNNEQFF. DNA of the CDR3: TGTGCCAGCAGCCCCGGGACTTCCAACAATGAGCAGTTCTTC.

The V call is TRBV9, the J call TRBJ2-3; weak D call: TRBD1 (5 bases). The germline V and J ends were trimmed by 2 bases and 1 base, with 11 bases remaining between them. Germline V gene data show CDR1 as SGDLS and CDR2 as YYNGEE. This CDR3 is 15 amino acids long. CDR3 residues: CASSVQGSGTDTQYF. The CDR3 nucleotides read TGTGCCAGCAGCGTGCAGGGTAGTGGCACAGATACGCAGTATTTT.

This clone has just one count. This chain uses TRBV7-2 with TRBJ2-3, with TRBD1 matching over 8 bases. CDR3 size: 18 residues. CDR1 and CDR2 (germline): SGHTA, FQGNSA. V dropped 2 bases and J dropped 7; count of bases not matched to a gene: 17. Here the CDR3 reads CASSLSQLGQVYLYTQYF. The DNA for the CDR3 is TGTGCCAGCAGCTTAAGTCAGTTGGGACAGGTCTATTTGTATACGCAGTATTTT.

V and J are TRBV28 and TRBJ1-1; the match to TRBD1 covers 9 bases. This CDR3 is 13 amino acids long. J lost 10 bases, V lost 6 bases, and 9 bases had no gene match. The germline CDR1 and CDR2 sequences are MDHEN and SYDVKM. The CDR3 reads CASRADRGFGAFF. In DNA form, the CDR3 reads TGTGCCAGCAGAGCGGACAGGGGATTTGGAGCTTTCTTT.

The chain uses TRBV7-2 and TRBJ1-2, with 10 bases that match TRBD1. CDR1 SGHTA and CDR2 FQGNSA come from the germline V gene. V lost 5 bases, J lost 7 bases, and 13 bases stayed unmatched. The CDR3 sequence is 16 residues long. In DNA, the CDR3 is TGTGCCAGCAGCCCTCAGACAGGGGGCGGTTCTCGTGGCTACACCTTC. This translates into CASSPQTGGGSRGYTF.

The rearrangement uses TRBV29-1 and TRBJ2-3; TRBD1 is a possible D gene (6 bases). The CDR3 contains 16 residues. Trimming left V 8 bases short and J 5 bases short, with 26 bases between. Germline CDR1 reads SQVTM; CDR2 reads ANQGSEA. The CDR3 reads CSTWTWTAGARDTQYF. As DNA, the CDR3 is TGCAGCACTTGGACATGGACAGCCGGGGCTCGAGATACGCAGTATTTT.

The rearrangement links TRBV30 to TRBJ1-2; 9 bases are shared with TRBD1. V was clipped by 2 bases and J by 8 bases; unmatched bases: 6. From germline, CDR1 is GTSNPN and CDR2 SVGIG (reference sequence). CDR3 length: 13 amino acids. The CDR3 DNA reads TGTGCCTGGAGTCGACAGGGGGGTTTGGGCTACACCTTC. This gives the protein CAWSRQGGLGYTF.

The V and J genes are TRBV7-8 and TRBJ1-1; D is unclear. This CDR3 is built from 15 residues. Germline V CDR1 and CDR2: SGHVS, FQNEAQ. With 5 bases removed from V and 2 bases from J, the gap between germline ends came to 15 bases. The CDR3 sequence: CASSRLSGSNTEAFF. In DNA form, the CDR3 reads TGTGCCAGCAGCCGTTTGTCCGGGTCAAACACTGAAGCTTTCTTT. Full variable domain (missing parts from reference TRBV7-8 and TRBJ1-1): GAGVSQSPRYKVAKRGQDVALRCDPISGHVSLFWYQQALGQGPEFLTYFQNEAQLDKSGLPSDRFFAERPEGSVSTLKIQRTQQEDSAVYLCASSRLSGSNTEAFFGQGTRLTVV.

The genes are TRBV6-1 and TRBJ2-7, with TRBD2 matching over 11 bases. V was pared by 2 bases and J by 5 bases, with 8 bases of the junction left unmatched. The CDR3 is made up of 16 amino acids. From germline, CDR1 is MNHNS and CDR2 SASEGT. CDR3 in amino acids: CASSEIGTSGPHEQYF. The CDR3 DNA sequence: TGTGCCAGCAGTGAAATAGGGACTAGCGGACCCCACGAGCAGTACTTC.

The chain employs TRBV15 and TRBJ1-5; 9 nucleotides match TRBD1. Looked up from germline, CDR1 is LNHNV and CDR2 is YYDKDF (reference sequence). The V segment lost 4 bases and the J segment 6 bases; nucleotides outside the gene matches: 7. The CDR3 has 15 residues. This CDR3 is CATSMGTGTVQPQHF. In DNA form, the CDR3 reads TGTGCCACCAGCATGGGGACAGGGACCGTTCAGCCCCAGCATTTT.

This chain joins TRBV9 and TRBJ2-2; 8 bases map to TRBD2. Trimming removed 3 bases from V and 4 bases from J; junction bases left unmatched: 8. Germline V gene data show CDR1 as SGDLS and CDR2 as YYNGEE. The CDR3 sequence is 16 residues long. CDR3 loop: CASSGREGGPTGELFF. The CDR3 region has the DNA TGTGCCAGCAGCGGTCGGGAGGGAGGGCCCACCGGGGAGCTGTTTTTT.

The CDR3 region has the DNA TGTGCCAGCAGTTCCAACGTGGGACTAGCGGGAGGGAATGAGCAGTTCTTC. Amino acids: CASSSNVGLAGGNEQFF. The chain is built from TRBV27 and TRBJ2-1, with TRBD2 identical over 16 bases. Germline V gene sequence: CDR1 MNHEY, CDR2 SMNVEV (reference sequence). The CDR3 totals 17 residues. With 4 bases clipped from V and 7 bases from J, the junction kept 7 bases outside the gene matches.

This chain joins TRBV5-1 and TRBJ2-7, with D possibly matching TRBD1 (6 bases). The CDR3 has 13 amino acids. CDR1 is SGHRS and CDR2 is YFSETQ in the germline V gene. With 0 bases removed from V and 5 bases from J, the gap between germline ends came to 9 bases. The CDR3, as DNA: TGCGCCAGCAGCTTGGCTCGACAGGACGAGCAGTACTTC. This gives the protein CASSLARQDEQYF.

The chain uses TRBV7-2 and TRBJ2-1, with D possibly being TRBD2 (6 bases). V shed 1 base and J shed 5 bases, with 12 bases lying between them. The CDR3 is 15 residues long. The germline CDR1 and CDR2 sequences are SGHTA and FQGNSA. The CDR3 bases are TGTGCCAGCAGCTTAGACGGGGGTTCCCACAATGAGCAGTTCTTC. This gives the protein CASSLDGGSHNEQFF. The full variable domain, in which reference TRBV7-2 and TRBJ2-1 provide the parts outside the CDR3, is GAGVSQSPSNKVTEKGKDVELRCDPISGHTALYWYRQSLGQGLEFLIYFQGNSAPDKSGLPSDRFSAERTGGSVSTLTIQRTQQEDSAVYLCASSLDGGSHNEQFFGPGTRLTVL.

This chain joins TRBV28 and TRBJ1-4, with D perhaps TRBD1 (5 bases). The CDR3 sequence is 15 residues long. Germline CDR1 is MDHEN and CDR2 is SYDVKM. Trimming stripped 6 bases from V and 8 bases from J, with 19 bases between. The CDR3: CASRSLRVFDEKLFF. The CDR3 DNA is TGTGCCAGCAGATCCCTCAGGGTCTTCGACGAAAAACTGTTTTTT.

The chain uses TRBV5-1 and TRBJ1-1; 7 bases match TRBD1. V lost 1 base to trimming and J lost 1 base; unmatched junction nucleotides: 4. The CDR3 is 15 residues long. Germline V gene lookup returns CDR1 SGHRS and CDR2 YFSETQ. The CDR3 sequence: CASSLRQGWNTEAFF. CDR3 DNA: TGCGCCAGCAGCTTGAGACAGGGATGGAACACTGAAGCTTTCTTT.

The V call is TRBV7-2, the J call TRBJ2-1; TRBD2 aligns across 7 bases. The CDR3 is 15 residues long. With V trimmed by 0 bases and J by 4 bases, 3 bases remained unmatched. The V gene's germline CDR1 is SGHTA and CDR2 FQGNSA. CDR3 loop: CASSLATGGYNEQFF. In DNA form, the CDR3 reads TGTGCCAGCAGCTTAGCGACGGGGGGATACAATGAGCAGTTCTTC. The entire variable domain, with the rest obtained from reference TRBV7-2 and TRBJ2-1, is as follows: GAGVSQSPSNKVTEKGKDVELRCDPISGHTALYWYRQSLGQGLEFLIYFQGNSAPDKSGLPSDRFSAERTGGSVSTLTIQRTQQEDSAVYLCASSLATGGYNEQFFGPGTRLTVL.

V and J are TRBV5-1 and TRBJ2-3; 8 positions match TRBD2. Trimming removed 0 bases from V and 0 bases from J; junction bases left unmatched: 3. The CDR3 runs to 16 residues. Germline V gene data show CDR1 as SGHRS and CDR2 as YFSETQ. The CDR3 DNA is TGCGCCAGCAGCTTGGTGGCGGGGGGCAGCACAGATACGCAGTATTTT. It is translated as CASSLVAGGSTDTQYF.

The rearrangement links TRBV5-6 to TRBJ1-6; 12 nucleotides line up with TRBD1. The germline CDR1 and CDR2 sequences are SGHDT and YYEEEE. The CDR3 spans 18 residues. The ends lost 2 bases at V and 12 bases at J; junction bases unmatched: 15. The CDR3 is CASSFSGTGGSVNRPLHF. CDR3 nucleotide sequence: TGTGCCAGCAGCTTTTCCGGGACAGGGGGCTCCGTAAATCGACCCCTCCACTTT.

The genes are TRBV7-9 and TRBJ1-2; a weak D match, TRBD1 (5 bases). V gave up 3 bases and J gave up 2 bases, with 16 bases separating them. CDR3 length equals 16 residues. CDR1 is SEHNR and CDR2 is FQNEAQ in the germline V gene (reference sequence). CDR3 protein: CASSLGGSHINYGYTF. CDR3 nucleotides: TGTGCCAGCAGCTTGGGGGGGAGTCATATCAACTATGGCTACACCTTC.

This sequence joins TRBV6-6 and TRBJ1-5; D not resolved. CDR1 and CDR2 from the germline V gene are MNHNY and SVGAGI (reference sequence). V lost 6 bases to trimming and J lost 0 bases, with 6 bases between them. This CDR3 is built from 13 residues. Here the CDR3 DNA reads TGTGCCAGCAGACAGAATAGCAATCAGCCCCAGCATTTT. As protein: CASRQNSNQPQHF.

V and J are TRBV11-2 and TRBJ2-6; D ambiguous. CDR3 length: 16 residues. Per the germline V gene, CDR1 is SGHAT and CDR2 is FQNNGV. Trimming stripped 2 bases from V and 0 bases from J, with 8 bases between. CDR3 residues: CASSLLRSSGANVLTF. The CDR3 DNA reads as TGTGCCAGCAGCTTATTGCGGAGCTCTGGGGCCAACGTCCTGACTTTC.

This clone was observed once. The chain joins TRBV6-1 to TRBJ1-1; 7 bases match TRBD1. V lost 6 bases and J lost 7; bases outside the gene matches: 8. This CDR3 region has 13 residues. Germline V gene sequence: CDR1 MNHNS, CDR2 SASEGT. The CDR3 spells CASSSRDRFEAFF. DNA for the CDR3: TGTGCCAGCAGCTCCCGGGACAGATTTGAAGCTTTCTTT.

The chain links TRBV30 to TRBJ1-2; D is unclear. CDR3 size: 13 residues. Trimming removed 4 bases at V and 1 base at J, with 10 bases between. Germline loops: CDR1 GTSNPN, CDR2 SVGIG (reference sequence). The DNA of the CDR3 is TGTGCCTGGACCATGGCCTTTAACTATGGCTACACCTTC. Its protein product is CAWTMAFNYGYTF.

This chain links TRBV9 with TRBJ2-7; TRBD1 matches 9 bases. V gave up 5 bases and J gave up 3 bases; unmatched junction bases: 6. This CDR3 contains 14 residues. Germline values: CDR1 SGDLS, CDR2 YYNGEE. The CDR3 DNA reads TGTGCCAGCAGTCCTAGGACAGGGGTCTACGAGCAGTACTTC. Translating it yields CASSPRTGVYEQYF.

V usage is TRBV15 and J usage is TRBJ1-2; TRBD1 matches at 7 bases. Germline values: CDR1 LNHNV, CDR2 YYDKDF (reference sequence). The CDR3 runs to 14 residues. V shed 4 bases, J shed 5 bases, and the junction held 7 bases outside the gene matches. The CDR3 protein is CATSTRSTGYGYTF. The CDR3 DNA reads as TGTGCCACCAGCACGAGATCGACAGGGTATGGCTACACCTTC.

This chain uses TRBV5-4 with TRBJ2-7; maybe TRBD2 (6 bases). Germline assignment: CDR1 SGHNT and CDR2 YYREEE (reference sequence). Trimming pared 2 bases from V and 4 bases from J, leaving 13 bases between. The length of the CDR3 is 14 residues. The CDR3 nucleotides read TGTGCCAGCAGCTTCCGCGGGGCCCCGTACGAGCAGTACTTC. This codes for CASSFRGAPYEQYF.

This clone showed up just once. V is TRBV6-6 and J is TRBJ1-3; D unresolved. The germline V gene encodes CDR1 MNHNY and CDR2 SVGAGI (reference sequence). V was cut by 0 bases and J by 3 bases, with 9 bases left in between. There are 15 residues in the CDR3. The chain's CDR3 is CASSYSEGGGNTIYF. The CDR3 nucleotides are TGTGCCAGCAGTTACTCCGAGGGCGGTGGAAACACCATATATTTT.

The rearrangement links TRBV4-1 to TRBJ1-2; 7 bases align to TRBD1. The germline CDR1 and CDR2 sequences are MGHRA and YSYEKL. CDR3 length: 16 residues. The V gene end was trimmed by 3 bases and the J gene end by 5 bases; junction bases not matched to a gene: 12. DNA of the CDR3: TGCGCCAGCAGCCAGGCAATCCGACAGGGAGGATATGGCTACACCTTC. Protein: CASSQAIRQGGYGYTF.